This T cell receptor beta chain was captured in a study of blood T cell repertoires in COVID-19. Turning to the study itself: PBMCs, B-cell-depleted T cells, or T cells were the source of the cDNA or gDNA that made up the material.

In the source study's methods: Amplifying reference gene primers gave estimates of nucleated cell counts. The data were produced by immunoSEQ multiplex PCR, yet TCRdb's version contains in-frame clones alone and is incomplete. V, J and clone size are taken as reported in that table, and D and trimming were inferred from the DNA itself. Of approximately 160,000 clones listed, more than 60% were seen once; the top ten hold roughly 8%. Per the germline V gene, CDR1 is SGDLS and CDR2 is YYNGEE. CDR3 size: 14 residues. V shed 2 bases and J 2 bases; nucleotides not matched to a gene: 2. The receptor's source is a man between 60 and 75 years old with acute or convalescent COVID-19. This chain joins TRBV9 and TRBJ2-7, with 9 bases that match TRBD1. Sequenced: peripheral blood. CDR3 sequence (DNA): TGTGCCAGCAGCGTGGGGACAGGGACCTACGAGCAGTACTTC. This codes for CASSVGTGTYEQYF. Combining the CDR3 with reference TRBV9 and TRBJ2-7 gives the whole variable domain DSGVTQTPKHLITATGQRVTLRCSPRSGDLSVYWYQQSLDQGLQFLIQYYNGEERAKGNILERFSAQQFPDLHSELNLSSLELGDSALYFCASSVGTGTYEQYFGPGTRLTVT.